Listed below are T cell receptor beta chains from one sample, sequenced in a study of T cell responses to AZD1222 COVID-19 vaccine. Sequenced by immunoSEQ multiplex PCR; TCRdb stores in-frame clones only, minus some. The sample shows 75,000 to 90,000 clones, approximately 83% of them seen only once. The input for sequencing was peripheral blood, taken 28 days after the second AZD1222 dose. The source of these receptors is an adult who received the AZD1222 COVID-19 vaccine. CDR3s include the opening cysteine and the closing phenylalanine or tryptophan. A D gene is named only where the DNA matches it firmly. Only part of the rows carry a size: once, few, many, or a class if the clone is expanded.

clone size	V gene	J gene	D gene	CDR3 protein	CDR3 DNA
-	TRBV12-3/TRBV12-4	TRBJ1-5	-	CASSQTANQPQHF	TGTGCCAGCAGTCAGACAGCTAATCAGCCCCAGCATTTT
-	TRBV24-1	TRBJ2-3	-	CATSVEATDTQYF	TGTGCCACCAGTGTAGAGGCCACAGATACGCAGTATTTT
-	TRBV27	TRBJ2-2	-	CASSFFGAGELFF	-
few	TRBV3-1/TRBV3-2	TRBJ2-2	-	CASSQAIAWNTGELFF	TGTGCCAGCAGCCAAGCGATAGCGTGGAACACCGGGGAGCTGTTTTTT
-	TRBV10-1	TRBJ1-2	-	CASSETGMNYGYTF	TGCGCCAGCAGCGAGACAGGAATGAACTATGGCTACACCTTC
-	TRBV7-9	TRBJ1-1	-	CASTPGKNTEAFF	TGTGCCAGCACCCCGGGTAAGAACACTGAAGCTTTCTTT
-	TRBV6-6	TRBJ1-6	-	CASSPEGGRRFGSPLHF	TGTGCCAGCAGTCCCGAGGGCGGGAGAAGGTTCGGTTCACCCCTCCACTTT
-	TRBV7-8	TRBJ1-1	-	CASSYQFDEAFF	TGTGCCAGCAGCTACCAGTTTGATGAAGCTTTCTTT
-	TRBV11-2	TRBJ1-6	-	CASSLRQANSPLHF	TGTGCCAGCAGCCTTAGACAAGCAAATTCACCCCTCCACTTT
-	TRBV2	TRBJ1-5	-	CASRAWINQPQHF	TGTGCCAGCAGGGCATGGATTAATCAGCCCCAGCATTTT
-	TRBV6-5	TRBJ1-2	TRBD1	CASSYSVTGDIYGYTF	TGTGCCAGCAGTTACTCAGTGACAGGGGACATATATGGCTACACCTTC
-	TRBV29-1	TRBJ1-2	-	CSVEDTGLPYGYTF	TGCAGCGTTGAAGATACGGGACTGCCTTATGGCTACACCTTC
few	TRBV18	TRBJ2-2	-	CASSAYPGGELFF	TGTGCCAGCTCAGCCTACCCGGGCGGGGAGCTGTTTTTT
-	TRBV7-2	TRBJ1-5	-	CASSLVGVSNQPQHF	TGTGCCAGCAGCTTAGTAGGGGTTAGCAATCAGCCCCAGCATTTT
-	TRBV18	TRBJ1-1	-	CASSFADDTEAFF	TGTGCCAGCTCATTCGCCGATGACACTGAAGCTTTCTTT
once	TRBV27	TRBJ1-1	-	CASSLWGANTEAFF	TGTGCCAGCAGCCTATGGGGTGCGAACACTGAAGCTTTCTTT
-	TRBV4-1	TRBJ1-4	-	CASSQLWGSGSEKLFF	TGCGCCAGCAGCCAATTGTGGGGATCAGGGAGTGAAAAACTGTTTTTT
-	TRBV7-9	TRBJ2-1	TRBD2	CASSPYVARAGGPGNEQFF	TGTGCCAGCAGCCCCTACGTCGCACGGGCGGGAGGGCCGGGAAATGAGCAGTTCTTC
-	TRBV19	TRBJ2-3	-	CASSSSGPGDTQYF	TGTGCCAGTAGTTCCAGCGGGCCGGGGGATACGCAGTATTTT
-	TRBV30	TRBJ1-1	-	CAWSVGGGTEAFF	TGTGCCTGGAGTGTAGGGGGAGGGACTGAAGCTTTCTTT
once	TRBV27	TRBJ1-4	-	CASSLKWRYEKLFF	TGTGCCAGCAGTTTGAAGTGGCGTTATGAAAAACTGTTTTTT
-	TRBV6-2/TRBV6-3	TRBJ1-1	TRBD1	CASSYWTGGFDTEAFF	TGTGCCAGCAGTTACTGGACAGGGGGCTTCGACACTGAAGCTTTCTTT
-	TRBV15	TRBJ2-7	TRBD2	CATSRVYSGLSSYEQYF	TGTGCCACCAGCAGAGTATATAGCGGGCTTAGCTCCTACGAGCAGTACTTC
-	TRBV10-3	TRBJ1-2	-	CAISESGFTGNYGYTF	TGTGCCATCAGTGAGTCTGGGTTTACAGGGAACTATGGCTACACCTTC
once	TRBV28	TRBJ2-2	-	CASSPDTGELFF	TGTGCCAGCAGCCCAGACACCGGGGAGCTGTTTTTT
-	TRBV2	TRBJ1-6	-	CASKEQNNSPLHF	TGTGCCAGCAAGGAACAGAATAATTCACCCCTCCACTTT
-	TRBV6-5	TRBJ2-1	-	CASSYSEEHSYNEQFF	TGTGCCAGCAGTTACTCAGAGGAACACTCCTACAATGAGCAGTTCTTC
-	TRBV9	TRBJ2-3	TRBD2	CASSVSSGRTDTQYF	TGTGCCAGCAGCGTTTCTAGCGGGAGAACAGATACGCAGTATTTT
few	TRBV5-4	TRBJ2-3	-	CASSFASGTADTQYF	TGTGCCAGCAGCTTTGCTTCGGGAACGGCAGATACGCAGTATTTT
-	TRBV5-6	TRBJ1-2	-	CASSLDQGSDYGYTF	TGTGCCAGCAGCTTGGACCAGGGAAGTGACTATGGCTACACCTTC
-	TRBV6-5	TRBJ1-5	-	CASSPSGRGDQPQHF	TGTGCCAGCAGTCCCTCGGGTAGGGGGGATCAGCCCCAGCATTTT
once	TRBV19	TRBJ2-5	TRBD1	CASSIEHQGALGETQYF	TGTGCCAGTAGTATAGAACACCAGGGGGCTCTTGGGGAGACCCAGTACTTC
-	TRBV24-1	TRBJ2-1	-	CATSDLPPSAEFF	TGTGCCACCAGTGATTTGCCCCCTAGTGCCGAGTTCTTC
-	TRBV14	TRBJ1-1	-	CASSPFSGYETEAFF	TGTGCCAGCAGCCCCTTTTCCGGGTATGAGACTGAAGCTTTCTTT
-	TRBV19	TRBJ2-7	TRBD2	CASSPPASGTEQYF	TGTGCCAGTAGTCCGCCAGCTAGCGGGACCGAGCAGTACTTC
-	TRBV14	TRBJ1-6	TRBD1	CASSPQGLHNSPLHF	TGTGCCAGCAGCCCACAGGGGCTCCATAATTCACCCCTCCACTTT
-	TRBV7-6	TRBJ2-5	TRBD2	CASEIGLAGTRTGTQYF	TGTGCCAGCGAAATAGGACTAGCGGGGACACGTACGGGGACCCAGTACTTC
-	TRBV19	TRBJ1-2	-	CASSTLGGKNYGYTF	TGTGCCAGTAGTACTCTTGGAGGAAAAAACTATGGCTACACCTTC
-	TRBV12-3/TRBV12-4	TRBJ2-3	-	CASRLGYTDTQYF	TGTGCCAGCAGATTGGGCTACACAGATACGCAGTATTTT
-	TRBV19	TRBJ2-3	TRBD1	CASSFGQVSTDTQYF	TGTGCCAGTAGTTTTGGACAGGTCAGCACAGATACGCAGTATTTT
-	TRBV12-3/TRBV12-4	TRBJ2-7	TRBD2	CASSSGGNEQYF	TGTGCCAGCAGTTCGGGGGGAAACGAGCAGTACTTC
-	TRBV12-5	TRBJ1-6	-	CASGWSGLDNYNSPLHF	TGTGCTAGTGGGTGGTCAGGGCTCGATAACTATAATTCACCCCTCCACTTT
-	TRBV15	TRBJ2-3	-	CATTRASGGRGDNTQYF	TGTGCCACCACTCGCGCGTCCGGGGGCAGAGGGGATAATACGCAGTATTTT
few	TRBV12-3/TRBV12-4	TRBJ1-2	-	CASSLNYGYTF	TGTGCCAGCAGTCTCAACTATGGCTACACCTTC
-	TRBV5-1	TRBJ1-4	-	CASSSGTAGREKLFF	TGCGCCAGCAGCTCAGGGACCGCGGGAAGGGAAAAACTGTTTTTT
-	TRBV19	TRBJ2-2	-	CASSIVETNTGELFF	TGTGCCAGTAGTATAGTTGAGACCAACACCGGGGAGCTGTTTTTT
-	TRBV5-6	TRBJ2-6	-	CASSLVLEGTRANVLTF	TGTGCCAGCAGCTTGGTCTTGGAAGGAACCAGGGCCAACGTCCTGACTTTC
-	TRBV11-3	TRBJ2-7	TRBD1	CASRTGSYEQYF	TGTGCCAGTCGGACAGGGAGCTACGAGCAGTACTTC
-	TRBV10-1	TRBJ1-1	-	CASSASGTYTEAFF	TGCGCCAGCAGTGCCTCCGGGACCTACACTGAAGCTTTCTTT